This T cell receptor (beta chain) emerged from a study of T cell responses to AZD1222 COVID-19 vaccine. Whole-study findings and limits: Mapped onto spike, vaccine-associated CD4 TCRs spanned it and were dominant at 160-218 and 743-854. Reportedly, nearly half the spike-specific TCRs target unmutated variant regions. Clonal diversity was possibly underestimated, and white British individuals and females predominated among donors. The peak T cell response came first, and repertoires were sampled only after it.

With V trimmed by 3 bases and J by 4 bases, 9 bases remained unmatched. The length of the CDR3 is 15 residues. Germline-derived CDR1 and CDR2 are SGHVS and FNYEAQ. As regards this clone: The antigen is not known.

Profiled with immunoSEQ multiplex PCR; TCRdb holds only in-frame clones, not every one. Here the sample spans fewer than 120,000 clones, roughly 92% being singletons. Source: peripheral blood, taken 28 days after the second AZD1222 dose. This TCR came from an adult who received the AZD1222 COVID-19 vaccine. The gene calls are TRBV7-6 and TRBJ2-7, with TRBD1 identical over 7 bases. This CDR3 is CASSLGQRGPYEQYF. Here the CDR3 DNA reads TGTGCCAGCAGCTTGGGACAGCGCGGCCCTTACGAGCAGTACTTC.